One sample yielded the 25 T cell receptor beta chains listed below, sequenced in a study of T cell repertoires in cytomegalovirus infection. Which antigens these TCRs recognize remains unknown. Each CDR3 protein is one row after TCRdb ran MiXCR on the reads. The sample carries fewer than 900,000 distinct CDR3 sequences, under 35% recorded once. The specimen was cultured CD8+ T cells from PBMCs, collected from culture after CMV antigen stimulation. The receptor set was obtained from a human donor in good health (CMV status not recorded). Some clones in this sample may be carry-over from other donors' samples.

In this sample, this clonotype turned up a few times. The chain links TRBV28 to TRBJ1-3; TRBD1 matches 7 bases. This CDR3 spans 17 amino acids. J gave up 0 bases and V 3 bases, and 8 bases lay outside the gene matches. Germline loops: CDR1 MDHEN, CDR2 SYDVKM. The CDR3 DNA follows: TGTGCCAGCAGTTTTACTACAGGGGCCCTCTCTGGAAACACCATATATTTT. Amino acids: CASSFTTGALSGNTIYF.

This clonotype was detected many times. At one end the junction does not follow the germline gene, possibly because of a read error. CDR3 sequence: CASSLGGRDQPQHF. The CDR3 DNA sequence: TGTGCCAGCAGTTTAGGGGGCCGGGATCAGCCCCAGCATTTT. The V call is TRBV7-9, the J call TRBJ1-5; 7 bases line up with TRBD1. The CDR3 has 14 residues. Germline CDR1 is SEHNR and CDR2 is FQNEAQ (reference sequence).

This clonotype appeared a few times. The CDR3 reads CSARDYQGGRRTEAFF. The CDR3 DNA reads as TGCAGTGCTAGAGATTATCAGGGGGGGCGTCGGACTGAAGCTTTCTTT. This chain connects TRBV20-1 to TRBJ1-1; 7 nucleotides align to TRBD1. The germline gives CDR1 DFQATT, CDR2 SNEGSKA (reference sequence). V shed 0 bases and J 5 bases; nucleotides not matched to a gene: 12. The CDR3 runs 16 residues.

The chain couples TRBV5-4 to TRBJ2-1; D gene unclear. The CDR3 covers 16 residues. V lost 0 bases and J lost 3, with 13 bases in between. Germline CDR1 is SGHNT and CDR2 is YYREEE (reference sequence). CDR3 sequence reads: CASSLVGVSRYNEQFF. The CDR3 DNA reads as TGTGCCAGCAGCTTGGTTGGGGTATCTCGCTACAATGAGCAGTTCTTC.

This clonotype showed up just a few times. CDR3 residues: CASSSWTSGWDEQFF. The CDR3 DNA follows: TGTGCCAGCAGCTCCTGGACTAGCGGATGGGATGAGCAGTTCTTC. This chain uses TRBV7-9 with TRBJ2-1; 10 bases fit TRBD2. The germline CDR1 and CDR2 sequences are SEHNR and FQNEAQ (reference sequence). The J segment lost 8 bases and the V segment lost 4 bases, leaving 8 bases of the junction unmatched. The CDR3 is 15 amino acids.

This clonotype showed up many times. J is TRBJ2-3 and V is TRBV12-3 or TRBV12-4, with D perhaps assigned TRBD1 or TRBD2 (5 bases each). The length of the CDR3 is 14 residues. The ends were cut back, 6 bases at V and 2 bases at J, with 12 bases in the middle. The CDR3 reads CASRPPGTTDTQYF. The CDR3, as DNA: TGTGCCAGCAGGCCCCCGGGGACCACAGATACGCAGTATTTT.

The chain links TRBV6-8 to TRBJ2-2, with a weak D call TRBD1 (5 bases). Germline loops: CDR1 MNHGY, CDR2 SAAAGT. Trimming left V 6 bases short and J 3 bases short, with 11 bases between. The CDR3 has 14 residues. CDR3 nucleotide sequence: TGTGCCAGCAGACCAGGGCGGTACACCGGGGAGCTGTTTTTT. This translates into CASRPGRYTGELFF.

The chain carries TRBV11-2 and TRBJ2-7, with D perhaps matching TRBD2 (7 bases). The CDR3 runs to 12 residues. The germline CDR1 and CDR2 sequences are SGHAT and FQNNGV. V lost 5 bases to trimming and J lost 5 bases, with 10 bases between them. The CDR3 DNA sequence: TGTGCCAGCAGCAGGGGGGGGAACGAGCAGTACGTC. It yields the protein CASSRGGNEQYV.

This clonotype was picked up a small number of times. This chain uses TRBV6-2 or TRBV6-3 with TRBJ2-1; no clear D. CDR1 and CDR2 (germline): MNHEY, SVGEGT. This CDR3 is 12 amino acids long. The V end lost 8 bases, the J end lost 9 bases, and 14 bases lay between the germline ends. In nucleotides, the CDR3 is TGTGCCAGCTCCATAGGAGTCGGTGAGCAGTTCTTC. Its protein is CASSIGVGEQFF.

This clonotype was recorded many times. The chain uses TRBV28 and TRBJ1-2; no clear D gene. V was shortened by 5 bases and J by 8 bases, with 12 bases between the two germline ends. Germline CDR1 and CDR2: MDHEN and SYDVKM. This CDR3 spans 12 amino acids. CDR3 amino acids: CASSAFRRGYTF. Written as DNA, the CDR3 is TGTGCCAGCAGTGCCTTTCGGCGGGGCTACACCTTC.

The chain is built from TRBV6-5 and TRBJ2-7; the match to TRBD1 covers 9 bases. The V and J ends lost 5 bases and 3 bases, in that order; junction bases with no gene match: 8. Germline assignment: CDR1 MNHEY and CDR2 SVGAGI. This CDR3 has 15 amino acids. The CDR3 DNA is TGTGCCAGCAGTCAGGGACAGGGAGGTTACTACGAGCAGTACTTC. It yields the protein CASSQGQGGYYEQYF.

The J gene is TRBJ1-5, the V gene TRBV4-2, with unresolved D. The V gene lost 0 bases and the J gene lost 5 bases, with 8 bases spanning the gap. CDR3 size: 14 residues. The germline CDR1 and CDR2 sequences are LGHNA and YNFKEQ. The CDR3 reads CASSQDTADQPQHF. In DNA form, the CDR3 reads TGTGCCAGCAGCCAAGATACTGCGGATCAGCCCCAGCATTTT.

As regards this clonotype: A much larger clone is a single base away; this may be a read error. The chain combines TRBV7-6 with TRBJ1-1; no clear D. The CDR3 consists of 13 residues. The germline V gene has CDR1 SGHVS and CDR2 FNYEAQ. The CDR3 region is CASSPPGLTKAFF. The DNA for the CDR3 is TGTGCCAGCAGCCCCCCGGGCCTCACTAAAGCTTTCTTT.

V gene TRBV10-3 combines with J gene TRBJ2-3, with 12 bases matching TRBD2. CDR1 and CDR2 (germline): ENHRY, SYGVKD. V trimming: 0 bases; J trimming: 4 bases; junction bases outside the gene matches: 2. CDR3 length: 16 amino acids. CDR3 loop: CAISESLAGGADTQYF. CDR3 coding DNA: TGTGCCATCAGTGAGTCACTAGCGGGGGGCGCAGATACGCAGTATTTT.

CDR3 bases: TGTGCCAGCAGTTCTGGACAGGGGCGTGAAAAACTGTTTTTT. This translates into CASSSGQGREKLFF. This chain uses TRBV27 with TRBJ1-4; 9 bases match TRBD1. The germline CDR1 and CDR2 sequences are MNHEY and SMNVEV (reference sequence). CDR3 length: 14 amino acids. J lost 7 bases, V lost 4 bases, and 4 bases had no gene match.

This clonotype showed up many times. The chain employs TRBV6-1 and TRBJ1-6; D not certain. CDR1 MNHNS and CDR2 SASEGT come from the germline V gene. V gave up 1 base and J gave up 0 bases, with 4 bases separating them. The CDR3 sequence is 15 residues long. DNA of the CDR3: TGTGCCAGCAGTGAAGTGAGCTCCTATAATTCACCCCTCCACTTT. This codes for CASSEVSSYNSPLHF.

This chain links TRBV6-2 or TRBV6-3 with TRBJ2-1; either TRBD1 or TRBD2 may supply D (5 bases each). V was trimmed by 5 bases and J by 8 bases, leaving 16 bases between them. The CDR3 consists of 14 residues. CDR1 and CDR2 (germline): MNHEY, SVGEGT. The CDR3 coding sequence is TGTGCCAGCAGTGAGGACGTGGGGCGGGATGAGCAGTTCTTC. Translation gives CASSEDVGRDEQFF.

The V and J genes are TRBV10-3 and TRBJ1-2; D might be TRBD1 (5 bases). Trimming cost V 4 bases and J 5 bases, with 17 bases left between them. Germline CDR1 is ENHRY and CDR2 is SYGVKD. The CDR3 consists of 15 residues. CDR3: CAISGRQGIGYGYTF. The CDR3 region has the DNA TGTGCCATCAGTGGTCGGCAGGGAATTGGGTATGGCTACACCTTC.

Ten or more counts support this clonotype. The rearrangement links TRBV7-9 to TRBJ2-3, with D perhaps TRBD1 or TRBD2 (5 bases each). The CDR3 is 14 amino acids. The V end lost 5 bases, the J end lost 1 base, and 10 bases lay between the germline ends. Germline V gene sequence: CDR1 SEHNR, CDR2 FQNEAQ (reference sequence). CDR3 nucleotide sequence: TGTGCCAGCAGCGGGGTGGGGGGCACAGATACGCAGTATTTT. Its translation is CASSGVGGTDTQYF.

This clonotype was seen a few times. An end of the junction differs from the germline gene, which may be a read error. J is TRBJ2-1 and V is TRBV12-5; TRBD1 is a possible D gene (5 bases). Germline V gene data show CDR1 as LGHNT and CDR2 as FRNRAP. CDR3 length: 16 residues. For the CDR3, the DNA is TGTGCTAGTGGTTTGGTTGGACACGGCTCCCACAATGAGCAGTTCTTC. Translated: CASGLVGHGSHNEQFF.

CDR3 region: CASSYSDSDRVEIHPLHF. In nucleotides, the CDR3 is TGTGCCAGCAGTTACTCGGATTCCGACAGGGTGGAAATTCACCCTCTCCACTTT. The chain carries TRBV6-2 or TRBV6-3 and TRBJ1-6; 7 nucleotides match TRBD1. The germline gives CDR1 MNHEY, CDR2 SVGEGT. V trimming: 0 bases; J trimming: 16 bases; junction bases outside the gene matches: 21. The CDR3 sequence is 18 residues long.

This clonotype occurred a few times. This rearrangement joins TRBV29-1 to TRBJ2-7, with D uncertain. The CDR3 runs 14 residues. The germline V gene has CDR1 SQVTM and CDR2 ANQGSEA. V was cut by 1 base and J by 4 bases, with 14 bases left in between. CDR3 amino acids: CSVEGPSQGYEQYF. The CDR3 DNA is TGCAGCGTTGAAGGACCGTCTCAAGGGTACGAGCAGTACTTC.

The chain recombines TRBV2 with TRBJ1-2, with unresolved D. The ends were cut back, 10 bases at V and 2 bases at J, with 20 bases in the middle. The CDR3 length is 15 residues. In germline, CDR1 is SNHLY, CDR2 FYNNEI. Here the CDR3 DNA reads TGTGCCACCATATCCACTGGTCTTCTAAACTATGGCTACACCTTC. The encoded protein is CATISTGLLNYGYTF.

This clonotype was counted between two and nine times. V and J are TRBV12-3 or TRBV12-4 and TRBJ1-1; D is unclear. This CDR3 is 15 amino acids long. V lost 7 bases, J lost 1 base, and 16 bases lay in between. CDR3 residues: CASTPRKEGNTEAFF. The DNA of the CDR3 is TGTGCCAGCACCCCACGGAAGGAGGGGAACACTGAAGCTTTCTTT.

A few counts support this clonotype. V and J are TRBV24-1 and TRBJ2-5; D is possibly TRBD1 or TRBD2 (5 bases each). Germline V gives CDR1 KGHDR, CDR2 SFDVKD. The CDR3 totals 13 residues. Trimming removed 1 base from V and 5 bases from J, with 7 bases in between. CDR3 sequence: CATSDLGTETQYF. For the CDR3, the DNA is TGTGCCACCAGTGATTTAGGGACCGAGACCCAGTACTTC.